The 16 T cell receptor beta chains listed next were all sequenced from one sample in a study of cytomegalovirus exposure and HLA in healthy donors. PCR employed 60 Vbeta and 13 Jbeta primers. Clones were read by immunoSEQ multiplex PCR, and TCRdb kept only the in-frame ones, dropping some. The data show under 250,000 clones, about 75% seen once. Material: PBMCs. The source of these receptors is a male donor in good health and CMV-seronegative.

This rearrangement joins TRBV7-2 to TRBJ1-4, with D maybe TRBD1 (6 bases). Germline V gene sequence: CDR1 SGHTA, CDR2 FQGNSA. V was cut by 2 bases and J by 5 bases, with 9 bases left in between. This CDR3 has 14 residues. CDR3 sequence: CASSLTGSNEKLFF. In DNA, the CDR3 is TGTGCCAGCAGCTTAACAGGGAGCAATGAAAAACTGTTTTTT. Full variable domain (outside the CDR3, taken from reference TRBV7-2 and TRBJ1-4): GAGVSQSPSNKVTEKGKDVELRCDPISGHTALYWYRQSLGQGLEFLIYFQGNSAPDKSGLPSDRFSAERTGGSVSTLTIQRTQQEDSAVYLCASSLTGSNEKLFFGSGTQLSVL.

Worth noting for this clone: Compared with germline, one end of the junction differs, possibly owing to a read error. This rearrangement joins TRBV19 to TRBJ1-2; no reliable D call. The CDR3 totals 15 residues. CDR1 is LNHDA and CDR2 is SQIVND in the germline V gene (reference sequence). In DNA, the CDR3 is TGTGCCGGTAGCGCTATGCGCGCAACTAACTATGGCTACACCTTC. Residues: CAGSAMRATNYGYTF.

The rearrangement links TRBV6-4 to TRBJ1-5; the match to TRBD1 covers 9 bases. The CDR3 consists of 22 residues. Germline lookup yields CDR1 MRHNA and CDR2 SNTAGT. The V segment lost 0 bases and the J segment 3 bases; nucleotides outside the gene matches: 21. CDR3 loop: CASSDSRGYRDRETWNNQPQHF. The CDR3 DNA follows: TGTGCCAGCAGTGACTCGAGAGGATACCGGGACAGGGAAACTTGGAACAATCAGCCCCAGCATTTT.

This clone was picked up one time. This chain joins TRBV29-1 and TRBJ2-1, with D unclear. Trimming removed 7 bases at V and 8 bases at J, with 15 bases between. Germline V gene sequence: CDR1 SQVTM, CDR2 ANQGSEA. The CDR3 sequence is 12 residues long. The CDR3 is CSGRLDTDEQFF. DNA of the CDR3: TGCAGCGGCCGACTGGATACCGATGAGCAGTTCTTC.

This clone was seen a single time. The chain uses TRBV9 and TRBJ1-1; D gene unclear. Per germline, CDR1 SGDLS and CDR2 YYNGEE. CDR3 length: 13 residues. Trimming removed 1 base from V and 4 bases from J, with 8 bases in between. CDR3 nucleotide sequence: TGTGCCAGCAGCGTAAGCCGGGGCACTGAAGCTTTCTTT. Its protein is CASSVSRGTEAFF. The complete variable domain, with remaining parts taken from reference TRBV9 and TRBJ1-1, reads DSGVTQTPKHLITATGQRVTLRCSPRSGDLSVYWYQQSLDQGLQFLIQYYNGEERAKGNILERFSAQQFPDLHSELNLSSLELGDSALYFCASSVSRGTEAFFGQGTRLTVV.

Of note for this clone: Other nucleotide sequences in the sample specify the same CDR3. The chain has TRBV6-5 and TRBJ2-7; 9 nucleotides line up with TRBD1. The CDR3 is 15 amino acids. With V trimmed by 2 bases and J by 0 bases, 2 bases remained unmatched. Germline assignment: CDR1 MNHEY and CDR2 SVGAGI. The CDR3 coding sequence is TGTGCCAGCAGTTACCCGGGACAGGGCTCCTACGAGCAGTACTTC. This codes for CASSYPGQGSYEQYF.

V gene TRBV7-3 combines with J gene TRBJ1-2; the match to TRBD1 covers 9 bases. V was pared by 5 bases and J by 4 bases, with 8 bases of the junction left unmatched. The CDR3 runs to 15 residues. The germline V gene encodes CDR1 SGHTA and CDR2 FQGTGA. CDR3 in amino acids: CASSLSGTGIYGYTF. The CDR3 coding sequence is TGTGCCAGCAGCCTCTCCGGGACAGGGATCTATGGCTACACCTTC. Full variable domain (missing parts from reference TRBV7-3 and TRBJ1-2): GAGVSQTPSNKVTEKGKYVELRCDPISGHTALYWYRQSLGQGPEFLIYFQGTGAADDSGLPNDRFFAVRPEGSVSTLKIQRTERGDSAVYLCASSLSGTGIYGYTFGSGTRLTVV.

The gene calls are TRBV9 and TRBJ2-5; 8 bases are shared with TRBD2. V was pared by 3 bases and J by 1 base, with 2 bases of the junction left unmatched. Germline CDR1 is SGDLS and CDR2 is YYNGEE. CDR3 length: 14 residues. CDR3 in DNA: TGTGCCAGCAGCGGTAGCGGGGTCCAAGAGACCCAGTACTTC. Amino acid sequence: CASSGSGVQETQYF.

As to this clone: A read error may produce the germline difference seen at one junction end. V usage is TRBV7-7 and J usage is TRBJ2-1; TRBD2 might be the D (6 bases). CDR1 is SSHAT, CDR2 FNYEAQ, per germline (reference sequence). CDR3 size: 15 residues. CDR3 DNA sequence: TGTGCTAGCAGCCAACTAGCCGTAGGGGTAAATGAGCAGTTCTTC. It is translated as CASSQLAVGVNEQFF.

This clone was counted once. Written as DNA, the CDR3 is TGTGCCAGCAGCTTGGCCCCGGGGGACGCCTACGAGCAGTACTTC. Translated: CASSLAPGDAYEQYF. The J gene is TRBJ2-7, the V gene TRBV5-6, with D maybe TRBD2 (6 bases). The CDR3 spans 15 residues. From germline, CDR1 is SGHDT and CDR2 YYEEEE. The V gene lost 0 bases and the J gene lost 2 bases, with 12 bases spanning the gap.

The rearrangement joins TRBV28 to TRBJ2-7; D might be TRBD2 (5 bases). The germline V gene encodes CDR1 MDHEN and CDR2 SYDVKM. Trimming cost V 5 bases and J 2 bases, with 13 bases left between them. This CDR3 is built from 14 residues. CDR3 sequence reads: CASSPRTVAYEQYF. The CDR3 DNA is TGTGCCAGCAGTCCCCGGACTGTAGCCTACGAGCAGTACTTC.

The chain joins TRBV19 to TRBJ2-7; D not resolved. The germline V gene encodes CDR1 LNHDA and CDR2 SQIVND (reference sequence). The CDR3 loop spans 13 amino acids. Trimming shortened V by 1 base and J by 7 bases, and 11 bases separated the two germline ends. The CDR3 region is CASSIGRVTEQYF. CDR3 DNA: TGTGCCAGTAGTATAGGCCGGGTCACAGAGCAGTACTTC. The full variable domain, with the rest looked up from reference TRBV19 and TRBJ2-7, is DGGITQSPKYLFRKEGQNVTLSCEQNLNHDAMYWYRQDPGQGLRLIYYSQIVNDFQKGDIAEGYSVSREKKESFPLTVTSAQKNPTAFYLCASSIGRVTEQYFGPGTRLTVT.

The rearrangement links TRBV4-3 to TRBJ2-1, with 7 positions matching TRBD2. Germline loops: CDR1 LGHNA, CDR2 YSLEER. The CDR3 spans 14 residues. The junction had 5 bases not matched to a gene; V was cut back by 4 bases and J by 5 bases. In nucleotides, the CDR3 is TGCGCCAGCAGCCTAAGGGACTACAACAATGAGCAGTTCTTC. Its translation: CASSLRDYNNEQFF.

This sequence joins TRBV30 and TRBJ1-1, with 8 bases aligning to TRBD1. V lost 4 bases, J lost 4 bases, and 5 bases stayed unmatched. Looked up from germline, CDR1 is GTSNPN and CDR2 is SVGIG (reference sequence). The CDR3 runs to 13 residues. The CDR3 DNA follows: TGTGCCTGGAACCTACAGGGGGGCACTGAAGCTTTCTTT. Encoded protein: CAWNLQGGTEAFF.

The chain recombines TRBV27 with TRBJ2-7; 9 bases map to TRBD2. Germline V gives CDR1 MNHEY, CDR2 SMNVEV (reference sequence). Trimming cost V 1 base and J 0 bases; bases outside gene matches: 10. The CDR3 has 18 amino acids. The CDR3 bases are TGTGCCAGCAGTTTATTTAGCGGGGGCTCGAGTAGCTCCTACGAGCAGTACTTC. As protein: CASSLFSGGSSSSYEQYF.

The J gene is TRBJ2-6, the V gene TRBV2; TRBD1 matches at 10 bases. The CDR3 sequence is 15 residues long. The V gene end was trimmed by 6 bases and the J gene end by 2 bases; junction bases not matched to a gene: 1. Germline CDR1 reads SNHLY; CDR2 reads FYNNEI. CDR3 nucleotide sequence: TGTGCCAGCAGCGACAGGGGGCCTGGGGCCAACGTCCTGACTTTC. It specifies CASSDRGPGANVLTF.